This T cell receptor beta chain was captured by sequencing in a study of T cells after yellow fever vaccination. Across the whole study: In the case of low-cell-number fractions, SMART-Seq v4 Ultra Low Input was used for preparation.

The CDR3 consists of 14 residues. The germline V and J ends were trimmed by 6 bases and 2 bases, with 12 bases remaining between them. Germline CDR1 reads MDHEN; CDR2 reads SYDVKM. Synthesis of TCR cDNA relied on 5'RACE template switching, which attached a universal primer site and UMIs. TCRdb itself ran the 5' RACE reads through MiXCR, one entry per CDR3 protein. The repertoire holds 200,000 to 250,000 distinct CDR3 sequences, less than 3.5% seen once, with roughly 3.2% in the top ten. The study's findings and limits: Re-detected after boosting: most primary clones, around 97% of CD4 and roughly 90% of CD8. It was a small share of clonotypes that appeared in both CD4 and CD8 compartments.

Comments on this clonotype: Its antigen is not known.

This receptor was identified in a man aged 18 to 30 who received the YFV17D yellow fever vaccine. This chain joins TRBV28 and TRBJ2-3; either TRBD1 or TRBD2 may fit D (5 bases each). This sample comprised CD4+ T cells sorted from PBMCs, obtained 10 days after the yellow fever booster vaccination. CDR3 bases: TGTGCCAGCAGCCTCCTGGGGGACACAGATACGCAGTATTTT. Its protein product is CASSLLGDTDTQYF. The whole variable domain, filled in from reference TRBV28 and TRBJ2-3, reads DVKVTQSSRYLVKRTGEKVFLECVQDMDHENMFWYRQDPGLGLRLIYFSYDVKMKEKGDIPEGYSVSREKKERFSLILESASTNQTSMYLCASSLLGDTDTQYFGPGTRLTVL.